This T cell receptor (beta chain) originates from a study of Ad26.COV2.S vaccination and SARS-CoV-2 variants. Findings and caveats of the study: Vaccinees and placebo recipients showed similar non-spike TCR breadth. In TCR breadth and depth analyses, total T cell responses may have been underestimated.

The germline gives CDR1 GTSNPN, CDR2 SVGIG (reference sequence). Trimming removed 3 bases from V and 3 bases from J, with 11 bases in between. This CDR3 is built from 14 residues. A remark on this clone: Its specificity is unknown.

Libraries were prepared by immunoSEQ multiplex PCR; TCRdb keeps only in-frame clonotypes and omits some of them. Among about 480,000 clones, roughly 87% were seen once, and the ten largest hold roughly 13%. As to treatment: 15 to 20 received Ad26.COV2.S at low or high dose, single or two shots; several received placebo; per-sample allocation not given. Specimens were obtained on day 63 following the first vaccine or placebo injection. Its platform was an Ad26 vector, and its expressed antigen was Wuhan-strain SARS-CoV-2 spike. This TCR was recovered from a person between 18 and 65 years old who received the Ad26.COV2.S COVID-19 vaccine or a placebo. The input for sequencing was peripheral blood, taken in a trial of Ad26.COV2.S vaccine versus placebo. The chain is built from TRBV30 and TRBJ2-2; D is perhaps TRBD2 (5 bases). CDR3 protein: CAWSPSGYTGELFF. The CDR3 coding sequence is TGTGCCTGGAGCCCGAGCGGATACACCGGGGAGCTGTTTTTT.